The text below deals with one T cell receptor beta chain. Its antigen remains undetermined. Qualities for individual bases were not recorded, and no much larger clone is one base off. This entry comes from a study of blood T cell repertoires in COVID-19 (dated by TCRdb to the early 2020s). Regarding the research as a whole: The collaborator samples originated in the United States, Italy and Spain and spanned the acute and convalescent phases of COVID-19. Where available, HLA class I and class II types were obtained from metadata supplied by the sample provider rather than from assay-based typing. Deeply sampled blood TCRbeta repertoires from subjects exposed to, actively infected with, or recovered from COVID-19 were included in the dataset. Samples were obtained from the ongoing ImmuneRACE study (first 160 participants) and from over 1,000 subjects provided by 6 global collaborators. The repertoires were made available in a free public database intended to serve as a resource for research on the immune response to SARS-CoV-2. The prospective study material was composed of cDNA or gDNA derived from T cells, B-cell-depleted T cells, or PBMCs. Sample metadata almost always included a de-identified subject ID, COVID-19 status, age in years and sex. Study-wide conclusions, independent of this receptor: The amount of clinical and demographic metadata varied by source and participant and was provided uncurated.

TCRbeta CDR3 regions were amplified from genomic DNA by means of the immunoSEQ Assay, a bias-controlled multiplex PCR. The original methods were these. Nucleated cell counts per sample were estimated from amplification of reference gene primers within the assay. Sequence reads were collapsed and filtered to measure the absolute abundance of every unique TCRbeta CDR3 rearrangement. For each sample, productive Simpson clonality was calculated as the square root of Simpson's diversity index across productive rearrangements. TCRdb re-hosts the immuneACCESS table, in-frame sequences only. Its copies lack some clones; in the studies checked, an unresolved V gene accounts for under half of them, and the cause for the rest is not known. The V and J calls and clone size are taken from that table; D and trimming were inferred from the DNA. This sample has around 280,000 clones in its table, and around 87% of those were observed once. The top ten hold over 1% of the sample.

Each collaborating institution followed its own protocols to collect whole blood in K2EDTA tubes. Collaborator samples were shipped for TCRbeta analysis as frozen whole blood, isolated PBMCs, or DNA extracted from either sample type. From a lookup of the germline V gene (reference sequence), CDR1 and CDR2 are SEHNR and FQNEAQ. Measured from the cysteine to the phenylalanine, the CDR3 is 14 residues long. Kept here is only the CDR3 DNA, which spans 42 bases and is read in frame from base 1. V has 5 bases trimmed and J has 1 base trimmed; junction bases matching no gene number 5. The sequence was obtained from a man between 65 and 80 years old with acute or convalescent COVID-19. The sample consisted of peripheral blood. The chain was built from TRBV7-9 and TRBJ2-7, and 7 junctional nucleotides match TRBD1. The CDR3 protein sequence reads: CASSVGQVSYEQYF. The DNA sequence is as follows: TGTGCCAGCAGCGTCGGACAGGTTTCCTACGAGCAGTACTTC.